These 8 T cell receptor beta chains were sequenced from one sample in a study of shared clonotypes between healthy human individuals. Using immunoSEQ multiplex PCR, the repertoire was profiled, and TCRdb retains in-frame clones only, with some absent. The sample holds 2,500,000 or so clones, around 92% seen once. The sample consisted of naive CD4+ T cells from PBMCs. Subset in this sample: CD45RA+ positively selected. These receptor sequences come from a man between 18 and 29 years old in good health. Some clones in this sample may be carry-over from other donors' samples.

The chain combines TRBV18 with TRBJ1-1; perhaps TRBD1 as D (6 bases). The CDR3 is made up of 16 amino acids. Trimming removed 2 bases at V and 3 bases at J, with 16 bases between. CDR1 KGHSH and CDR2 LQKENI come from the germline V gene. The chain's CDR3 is CASSPRSRGGDTEAFF. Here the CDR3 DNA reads TGTGCCAGCTCACCAAGGAGCAGGGGAGGGGACACTGAAGCTTTCTTT.

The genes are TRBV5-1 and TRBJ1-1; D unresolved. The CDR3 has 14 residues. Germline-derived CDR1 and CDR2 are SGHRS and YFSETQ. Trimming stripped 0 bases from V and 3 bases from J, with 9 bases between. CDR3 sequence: CASSLGLGYTEAFF. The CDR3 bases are TGCGCCAGCAGCTTGGGACTTGGGTACACTGAAGCTTTCTTT.

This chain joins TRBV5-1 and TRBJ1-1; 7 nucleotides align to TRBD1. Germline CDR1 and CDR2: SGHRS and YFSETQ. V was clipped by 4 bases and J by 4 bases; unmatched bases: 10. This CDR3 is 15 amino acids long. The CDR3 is CASSARTGGVTEAFF. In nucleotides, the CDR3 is TGCGCCAGCAGCGCCCGGACAGGAGGAGTCACTGAAGCTTTCTTT.

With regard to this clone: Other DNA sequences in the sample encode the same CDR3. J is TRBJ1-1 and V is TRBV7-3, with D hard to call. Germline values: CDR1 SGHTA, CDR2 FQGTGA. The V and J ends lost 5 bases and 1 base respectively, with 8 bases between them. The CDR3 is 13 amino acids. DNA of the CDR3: TGTGCCAGCAGCCGACGGGGGAACACTGAAGCTTTCTTT. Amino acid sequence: CASSRRGNTEAFF.

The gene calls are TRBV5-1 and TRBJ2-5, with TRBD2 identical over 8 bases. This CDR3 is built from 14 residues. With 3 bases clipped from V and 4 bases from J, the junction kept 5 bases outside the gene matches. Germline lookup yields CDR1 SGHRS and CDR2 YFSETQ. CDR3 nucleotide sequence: TGCGCCAGCAGCTCAGCGGGAGTTTCAGAGACCCAGTACTTC. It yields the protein CASSSAGVSETQYF. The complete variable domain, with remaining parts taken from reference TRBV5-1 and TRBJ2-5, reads KAGVTQTPRYLIKTRGQQVTLSCSPISGHRSVSWYQQTPGQGLQFLFEYFSETQRNKGNFPGRFSGRQFSNSRSEMNVSTLELGDSALYLCASSSAGVSETQYFGPGTRLLVL.

In DNA form, the CDR3 reads TGCGCCAGCAGCCACAGGGGGCCCACTGAAGCTTTCTTT. Translating it yields CASSHRGPTEAFF. This sequence joins TRBV4-3 and TRBJ1-1; 8 bases are a match to TRBD1. With V trimmed by 3 bases and J by 4 bases, 1 base remained unmatched. Germline assignment: CDR1 LGHNA and CDR2 YSLEER. The CDR3 extends over 13 amino acids.

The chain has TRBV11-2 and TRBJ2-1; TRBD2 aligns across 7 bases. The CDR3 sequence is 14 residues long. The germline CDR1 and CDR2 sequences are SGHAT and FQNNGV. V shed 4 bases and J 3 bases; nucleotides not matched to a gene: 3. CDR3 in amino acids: CASSSTSFYNEQFF. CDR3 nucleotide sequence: TGTGCCAGCAGCTCGACTAGCTTCTACAATGAGCAGTTCTTC.

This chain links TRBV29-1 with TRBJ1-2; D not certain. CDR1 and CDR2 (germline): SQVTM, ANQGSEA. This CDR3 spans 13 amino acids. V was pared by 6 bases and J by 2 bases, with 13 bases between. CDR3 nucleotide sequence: TGCAGCGTCGAAAAACGTTTAAACTATGGCTACACCTTC. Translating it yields CSVEKRLNYGYTF.